One sample yielded the 9 T cell receptor beta chains listed below, sequenced in a study of regulatory T cells in long-lasting Graves disease. Described time point: persistent/refractory GD, antithyroid drugs over 5 years with positive TRAb. From RNA extracted from PBMCs, the TCR library was made. In building TCR beta libraries, iRepertoire HTBI primers were used together with Arm-PCR of CDR3 regions. TCRdb fed the multiplex PCR reads into MiXCR, producing one record per CDR3 protein. The data hold nearly 350,000 distinct CDR3 sequences, with around 20% observed a single time. The material sequenced was peripheral blood mononuclear cells (PBMCs), taken when the disease was refractory, from a patient treated with antithyroid drugs. The receptors shown here come from a female donor with Graves disease.

This clonotype was seen many times. This chain links TRBV6-1 with TRBJ2-2; 8 nucleotides agree with TRBD2. Germline V gives CDR1 MNHNS, CDR2 SASEGT. This CDR3 region has 17 residues. The ends lost 4 bases at V and 4 bases at J; junction bases unmatched: 11. CDR3 region: CASSARPGLGSTGELFF. The CDR3 coding sequence is TGTGCCAGCAGTGCTCGGCCGGGACTAGGATCCACCGGGGAGCTGTTTTTT.

The chain joins TRBV7-2 to TRBJ1-3; possibly TRBD1 for D (5 bases). V shed 4 bases and J shed 0 bases, with 13 bases lying between them. This CDR3 has 16 amino acids. The V gene's germline CDR1 is SGHTA and CDR2 FQGNSA. The DNA of the CDR3 is TGTGCCAGCAGCTCCGGGACCTGGGGCTCTGGAAACACCATATATTTT. It codes for CASSSGTWGSGNTIYF. The variable domain in full, completed from reference TRBV7-2 and TRBJ1-3, reads GAGVSQSPSNKVTEKGKDVELRCDPISGHTALYWYRQSLGQGLEFLIYFQGNSAPDKSGLPSDRFSAERTGGSVSTLTIQRTQQEDSAVYLCASSSGTWGSGNTIYFGEGSWLTVV.

The chain is built from TRBV28 and TRBJ2-7, with TRBD1 identical over 7 bases. The CDR3 extends over 13 amino acids. The ends lost 6 bases at V and 6 bases at J; junction bases unmatched: 8. The V gene's germline CDR1 is MDHEN and CDR2 SYDVKM. The CDR3 DNA reads TGTGCCAGCAGAGGGACAGCTATCTGCGAGCAGTACTTC. This gives the protein CASRGTAICEQYF.

This clonotype was picked up many times. The genes are TRBV7-9 and TRBJ2-5; TRBD2 aligns across 8 bases. The germline V gene has CDR1 SEHNR and CDR2 FQNEAQ (reference sequence). Trimming cost V 2 bases and J 1 base; bases outside gene matches: 9. The CDR3 consists of 17 residues. CDR3 loop: CASSLRLAQKTQETQYF. The CDR3 region has the DNA TGTGCCAGCAGCTTACGACTAGCGCAAAAAACCCAAGAGACCCAGTACTTC.

This clonotype was recorded once. One base away lies a much larger clone, so this may be a sequencing read error. The rearrangement joins TRBV4-1 to TRBJ2-5, with 9 bases matching TRBD1. Germline CDR1 reads MGHRA; CDR2 reads YSYEKL. V lost 3 bases, J lost 4 bases, and 9 bases stayed unmatched. The length of the CDR3 is 16 residues. CDR3 in amino acids: CASSQDRGVRRETQYF. The CDR3, as DNA: TGCGCCAGCAGCCAGGACAGGGGAGTGAGAAGAGAGACCCAGTACTTC.

For this clonotype: The conserved closing phenylalanine or tryptophan is absent in this CDR3, likely reflecting a read error. V and J are TRBV12-3 or TRBV12-4 and TRBJ1-6; no definite D call. CDR3 length: 16 residues. Deletions cut 3 bases from V and 7 bases from J, with 16 bases between. The CDR3 sequence: CASSFGNRMRNSPLHS. The DNA for the CDR3 is TGTGCCAGCAGTTTTGGGAATCGGATGAGGAATTCACCCCTCCACTCT.

The V call is TRBV30, the J call TRBJ2-7; 7 nucleotides agree with TRBD1. This CDR3 has 15 residues. Germline-derived CDR1 and CDR2 are GTSNPN and SVGIG (reference sequence). The V gene end was trimmed by 1 base and the J gene end by 1 base; junction bases not matched to a gene: 7. The CDR3 loop is CAWSEIQGPSYEQYF. CDR3 sequence (DNA): TGTGCCTGGAGTGAGATACAGGGGCCATCCTACGAGCAGTACTTC.

V gene TRBV20-1 combines with J gene TRBJ2-1; TRBD2 aligns across 9 bases. Germline lookup yields CDR1 DFQATT and CDR2 SNEGSKA (reference sequence). The CDR3 totals 15 residues. Germline trimming cut 3 bases from V and 3 bases from J; bases unmatched to any gene: 6. The DNA for the CDR3 is TGCAGTGCTAGGGCTAGCGGGATGCGCTACAATGAGCAGTTCTTC. Translating it yields CSARASGMRYNEQFF.

At least ten counts were recorded for this clonotype. This chain uses TRBV11-2 with TRBJ1-2, with D possibly TRBD1 on 5 matching bases. Germline CDR1 is SGHAT and CDR2 is FQNNGV. This CDR3 contains 14 residues. The ends were cut back, 6 bases at V and 6 bases at J, with 17 bases in the middle. CDR3: CASSSTRQPHGYTF. CDR3 in DNA: TGTGCCAGCAGTTCGACCCGACAGCCTCATGGCTACACCTTC.